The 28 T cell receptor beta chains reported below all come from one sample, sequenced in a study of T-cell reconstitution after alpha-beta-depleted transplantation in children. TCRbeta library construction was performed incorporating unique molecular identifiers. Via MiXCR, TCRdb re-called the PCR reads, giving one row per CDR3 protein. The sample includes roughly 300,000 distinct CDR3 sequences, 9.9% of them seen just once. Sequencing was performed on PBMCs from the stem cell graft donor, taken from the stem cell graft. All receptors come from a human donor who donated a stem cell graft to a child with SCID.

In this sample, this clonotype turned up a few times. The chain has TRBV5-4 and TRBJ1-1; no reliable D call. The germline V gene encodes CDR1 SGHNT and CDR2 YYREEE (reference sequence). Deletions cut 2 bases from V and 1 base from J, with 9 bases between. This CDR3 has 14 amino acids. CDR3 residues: CASSFTASNTEAFF. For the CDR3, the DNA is TGTGCCAGCAGCTTTACAGCTTCGAACACTGAAGCTTTCTTT.

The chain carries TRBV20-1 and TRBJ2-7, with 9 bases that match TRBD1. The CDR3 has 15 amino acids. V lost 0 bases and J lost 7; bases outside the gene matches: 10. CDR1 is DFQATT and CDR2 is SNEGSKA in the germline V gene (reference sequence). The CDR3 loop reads CSARDLGTGSGEQYF. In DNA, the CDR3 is TGCAGTGCTAGAGATTTAGGGACAGGGTCTGGGGAGCAGTACTTC.

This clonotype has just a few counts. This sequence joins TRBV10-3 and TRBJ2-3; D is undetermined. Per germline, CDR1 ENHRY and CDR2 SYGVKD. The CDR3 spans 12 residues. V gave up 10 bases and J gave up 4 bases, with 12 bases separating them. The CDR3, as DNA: TGTGCCAGGCAAGCCCAGGCAGATACGCAGTATTTT. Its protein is CARQAQADTQYF.

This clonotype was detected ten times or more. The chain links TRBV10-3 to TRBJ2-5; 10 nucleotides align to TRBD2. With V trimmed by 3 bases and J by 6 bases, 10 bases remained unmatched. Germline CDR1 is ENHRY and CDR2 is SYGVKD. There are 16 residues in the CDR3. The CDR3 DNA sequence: TGTGCCATCAGTGAAGGGACAGCGGGGGGGCAAAAGACCCAGTACTTC. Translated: CAISEGTAGGQKTQYF.

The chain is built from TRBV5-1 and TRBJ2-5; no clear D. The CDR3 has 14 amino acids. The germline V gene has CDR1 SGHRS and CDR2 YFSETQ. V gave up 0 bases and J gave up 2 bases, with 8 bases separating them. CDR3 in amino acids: CASSLGPDQETQYF. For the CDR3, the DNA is TGCGCCAGCAGCTTGGGTCCGGATCAAGAGACCCAGTACTTC.

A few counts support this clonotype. This CDR3 is CASSVTPTSAEQFF. As DNA, the CDR3 is TGTGCCAGCAGTGTAACGCCGACTAGCGCTGAGCAGTTCTTC. The chain combines TRBV12-3 or TRBV12-4 with TRBJ2-1; 8 positions match TRBD2. Germline trimming cut 5 bases from V and 9 bases from J; bases unmatched to any gene: 9. The CDR3 extends over 14 amino acids.

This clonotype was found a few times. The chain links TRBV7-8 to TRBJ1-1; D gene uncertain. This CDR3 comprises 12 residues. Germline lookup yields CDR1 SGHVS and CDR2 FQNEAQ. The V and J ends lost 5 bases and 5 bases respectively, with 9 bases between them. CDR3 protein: CASSTGRTEAFF. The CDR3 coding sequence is TGTGCCAGCAGCACGGGGAGGACTGAAGCTTTCTTT. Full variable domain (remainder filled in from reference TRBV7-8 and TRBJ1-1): GAGVSQSPRYKVAKRGQDVALRCDPISGHVSLFWYQQALGQGPEFLTYFQNEAQLDKSGLPSDRFFAERPEGSVSTLKIQRTQQEDSAVYLCASSTGRTEAFFGQGTRLTVV.

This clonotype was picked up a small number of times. The CDR3 DNA sequence: TGCGCCAGCGTCCGGGACCCGGGGGAGACCCAGTACTTC. Its translation is CASVRDPGETQYF. The genes are TRBV5-1 and TRBJ2-5; TRBD1 or TRBD2 may be the D gene (5 bases each). The germline V gene encodes CDR1 SGHRS and CDR2 YFSETQ. This CDR3 has 13 amino acids. V lost 7 bases and J lost 5, with 15 bases in between.

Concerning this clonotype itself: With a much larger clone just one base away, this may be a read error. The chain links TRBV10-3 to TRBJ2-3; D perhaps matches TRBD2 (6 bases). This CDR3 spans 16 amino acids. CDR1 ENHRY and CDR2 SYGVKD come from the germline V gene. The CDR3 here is CAISESRATSTGTQYF. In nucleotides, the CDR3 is TGTGCCATCAGTGAGTCGAGGGCCACTAGCACAGGTACGCAGTATTTT.

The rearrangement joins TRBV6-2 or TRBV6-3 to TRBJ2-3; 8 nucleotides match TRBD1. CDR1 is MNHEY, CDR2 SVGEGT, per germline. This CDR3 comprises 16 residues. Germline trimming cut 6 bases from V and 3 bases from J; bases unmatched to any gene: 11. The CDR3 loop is CASSSGQGKWTDTQYF. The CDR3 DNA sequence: TGTGCCAGCAGCTCCGGACAGGGTAAATGGACAGATACGCAGTATTTT.

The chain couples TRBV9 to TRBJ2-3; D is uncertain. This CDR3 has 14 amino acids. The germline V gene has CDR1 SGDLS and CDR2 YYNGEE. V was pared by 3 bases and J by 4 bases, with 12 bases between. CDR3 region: CASSANIVPDTQYF. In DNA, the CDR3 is TGTGCCAGCAGCGCGAACATTGTCCCAGATACGCAGTATTTT.

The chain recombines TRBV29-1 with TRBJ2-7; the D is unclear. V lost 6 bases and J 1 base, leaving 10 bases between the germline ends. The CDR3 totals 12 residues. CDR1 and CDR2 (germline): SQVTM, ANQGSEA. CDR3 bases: TGCAGCGTCGAGGATCTATCCTACGAGCAGTACTTC. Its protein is CSVEDLSYEQYF.

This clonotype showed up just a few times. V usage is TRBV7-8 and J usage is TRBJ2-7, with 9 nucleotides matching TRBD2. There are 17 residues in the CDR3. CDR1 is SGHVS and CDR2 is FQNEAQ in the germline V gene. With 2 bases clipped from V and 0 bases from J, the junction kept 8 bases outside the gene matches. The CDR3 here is CASSLRSSGAHSYEQYF. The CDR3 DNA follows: TGTGCCAGCAGCTTACGATCTAGCGGGGCCCACTCCTACGAGCAGTACTTC.

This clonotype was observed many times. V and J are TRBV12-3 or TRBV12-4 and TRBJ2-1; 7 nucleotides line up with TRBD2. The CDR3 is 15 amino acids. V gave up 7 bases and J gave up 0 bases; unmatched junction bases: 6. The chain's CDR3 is CASTRLALSYNEQFF. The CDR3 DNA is TGTGCCAGCACCCGACTAGCCCTCTCCTACAATGAGCAGTTCTTC.

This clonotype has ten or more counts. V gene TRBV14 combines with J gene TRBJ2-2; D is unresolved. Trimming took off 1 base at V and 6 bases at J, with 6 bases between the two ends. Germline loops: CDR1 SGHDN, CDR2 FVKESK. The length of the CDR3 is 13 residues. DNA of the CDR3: TGTGCCAGCAGCCAAGTACGGGCCGGGGAGCTGTTTTTT. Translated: CASSQVRAGELFF.

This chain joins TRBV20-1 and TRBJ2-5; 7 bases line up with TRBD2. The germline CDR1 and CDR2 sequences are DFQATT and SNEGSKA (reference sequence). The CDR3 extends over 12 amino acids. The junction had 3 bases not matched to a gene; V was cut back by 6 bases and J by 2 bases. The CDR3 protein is CSAEAGQETQYF. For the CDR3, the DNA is TGCAGTGCCGAAGCGGGGCAAGAGACCCAGTACTTC.

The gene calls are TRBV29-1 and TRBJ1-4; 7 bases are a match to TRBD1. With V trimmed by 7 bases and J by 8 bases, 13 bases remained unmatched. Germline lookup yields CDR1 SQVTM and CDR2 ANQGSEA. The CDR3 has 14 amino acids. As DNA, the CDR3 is TGCAGCGCCCAAGAAGGGGACAGAGGAGAAAAACTGTTTTTT. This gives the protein CSAQEGDRGEKLFF.

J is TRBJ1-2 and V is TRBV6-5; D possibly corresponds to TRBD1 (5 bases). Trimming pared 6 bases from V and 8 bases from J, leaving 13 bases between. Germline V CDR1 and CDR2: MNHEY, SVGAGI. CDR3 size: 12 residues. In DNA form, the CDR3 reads TGTGCCAGCAGCCAGGGTAACGACGGCTACACCTTC. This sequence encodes CASSQGNDGYTF.

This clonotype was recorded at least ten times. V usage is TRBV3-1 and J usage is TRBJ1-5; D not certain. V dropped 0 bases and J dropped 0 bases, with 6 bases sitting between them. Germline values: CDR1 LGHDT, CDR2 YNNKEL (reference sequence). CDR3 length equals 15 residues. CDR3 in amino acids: CASSQDSSSNQPQHF. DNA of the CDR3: TGTGCCAGCAGCCAAGATTCGAGTAGCAATCAGCCCCAGCATTTT.

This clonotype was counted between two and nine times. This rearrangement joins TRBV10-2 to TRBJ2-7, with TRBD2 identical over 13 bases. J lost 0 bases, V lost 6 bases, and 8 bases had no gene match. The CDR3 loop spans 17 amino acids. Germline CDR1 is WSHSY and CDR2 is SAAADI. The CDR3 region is CASRAGTSGVSSYEQYF. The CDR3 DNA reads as TGCGCCAGCAGGGCCGGGACTAGCGGGGTTAGCTCCTACGAGCAGTACTTC.

CDR3 bases: TGTGCCAGCTGCGTTGGGACAGGGGCTAATTCACCCCTCCACTTT. Translation: CASCVGTGANSPLHF. The chain couples TRBV18 to TRBJ1-6; 10 bases line up with TRBD1. The germline V gene encodes CDR1 KGHSH and CDR2 LQKENI. V shed 7 bases, J shed 6 bases, and the junction held 6 bases outside the gene matches. This CDR3 has 15 residues.

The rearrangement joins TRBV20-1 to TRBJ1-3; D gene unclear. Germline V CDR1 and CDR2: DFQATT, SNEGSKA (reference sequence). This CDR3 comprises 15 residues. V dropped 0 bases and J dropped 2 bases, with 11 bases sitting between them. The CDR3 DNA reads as TGCAGTGCTAGAGATGGTCAGTTGGCTGGAAACACCATATATTTT. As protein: CSARDGQLAGNTIYF.

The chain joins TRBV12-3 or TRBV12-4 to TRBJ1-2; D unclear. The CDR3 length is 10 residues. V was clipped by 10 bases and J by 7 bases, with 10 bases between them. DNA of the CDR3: TGTGCCATCGCTCGGGTTGGCTACACCTTC. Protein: CAIARVGYTF.

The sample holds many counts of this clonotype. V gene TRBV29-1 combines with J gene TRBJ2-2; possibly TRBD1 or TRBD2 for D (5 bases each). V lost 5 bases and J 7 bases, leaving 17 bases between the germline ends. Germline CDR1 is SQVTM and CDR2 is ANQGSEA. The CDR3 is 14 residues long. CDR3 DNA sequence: TGCAGCGTTTCCGGCTCAGGGAGTAGCGGGGAGCTGTTTTTT. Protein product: CSVSGSGSSGELFF.

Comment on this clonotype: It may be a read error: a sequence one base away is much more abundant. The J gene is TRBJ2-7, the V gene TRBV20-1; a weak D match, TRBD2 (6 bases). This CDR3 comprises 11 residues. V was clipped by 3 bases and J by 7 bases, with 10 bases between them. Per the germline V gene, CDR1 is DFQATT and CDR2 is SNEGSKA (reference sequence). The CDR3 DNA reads TGCAGTGCTAGTAATGGACTAGAGCAGTACTTC. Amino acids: CSASNGLEQYF.

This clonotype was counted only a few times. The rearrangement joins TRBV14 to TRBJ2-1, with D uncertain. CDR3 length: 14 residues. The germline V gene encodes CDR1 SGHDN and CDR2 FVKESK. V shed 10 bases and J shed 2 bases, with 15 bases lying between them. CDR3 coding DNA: TGTGCCACCCCGGTTTCAATCGCCTACAATGAGCAGTTCTTC. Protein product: CATPVSIAYNEQFF.

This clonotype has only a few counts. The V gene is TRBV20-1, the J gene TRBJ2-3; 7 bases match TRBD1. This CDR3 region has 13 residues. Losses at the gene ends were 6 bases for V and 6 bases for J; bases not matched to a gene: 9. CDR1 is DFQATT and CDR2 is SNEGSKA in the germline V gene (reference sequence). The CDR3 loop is CSAADRAPDTQYF. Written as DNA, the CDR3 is TGCAGTGCCGCAGACAGGGCCCCGGATACGCAGTATTTT.

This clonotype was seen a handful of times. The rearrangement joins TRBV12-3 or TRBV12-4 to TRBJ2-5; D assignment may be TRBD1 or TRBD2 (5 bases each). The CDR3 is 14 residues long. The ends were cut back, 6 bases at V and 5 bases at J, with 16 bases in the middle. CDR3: CASSTLGARETQYF. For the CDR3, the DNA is TGTGCCAGCAGCACCCTCGGGGCCAGGGAGACCCAGTACTTC.